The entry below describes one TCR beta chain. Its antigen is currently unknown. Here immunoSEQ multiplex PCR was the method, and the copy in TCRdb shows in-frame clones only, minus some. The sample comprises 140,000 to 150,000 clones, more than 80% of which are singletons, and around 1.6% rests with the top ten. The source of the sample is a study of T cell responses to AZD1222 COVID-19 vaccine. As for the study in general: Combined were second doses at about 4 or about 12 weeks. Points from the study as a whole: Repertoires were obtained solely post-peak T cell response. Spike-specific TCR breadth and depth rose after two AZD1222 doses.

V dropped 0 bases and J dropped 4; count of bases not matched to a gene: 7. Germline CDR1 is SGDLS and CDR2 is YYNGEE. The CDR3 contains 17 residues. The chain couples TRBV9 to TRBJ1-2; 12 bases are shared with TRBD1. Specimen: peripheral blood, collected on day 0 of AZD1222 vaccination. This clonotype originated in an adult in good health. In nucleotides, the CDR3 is TGTGCCAGCAGCGTAGGGGACAGGGGGCCAGCTTCCTATGGCTACACCTTC. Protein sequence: CASSVGDRGPASYGYTF.